These 5 T cell receptor beta chains came from one sample sequenced in a study of CD8+ T cells in alopecia areata (dated by TCRdb to the late 2010s). The time point label, as the study defines it: baseline before oral tofacitinib. Library construction relied on the immunoSEQ multiplex PCR assay. To provide template for TCR sequencing, every sample had RNA extracted and reverse transcribed into cDNA. This is the immuneACCESS table as TCRdb keeps it, with only in-frame sequences that have V and J called. A part of the clones is gone; compared with another copy, unresolved V genes explain less than half, and the rest is unexplained. The sample table records 150,000 to 200,000 clones; about 60% of these occur just once. The ten largest clonotypes hold roughly 14% of the sample. This sample comprised CD4+ T cells sorted from blood, obtained at week 0. All receptors derive from a human donor with alopecia areata.

The chain uses TRBV7-9 and TRBJ2-5; a possible D gene is TRBD2 (6 bases). Germline CDR1 is SEHNR and CDR2 is FQNEAQ (reference sequence). Trimming pared 4 bases from V and 3 bases from J, leaving 18 bases between. The CDR3 is 16 amino acids. The CDR3, as DNA: TGTGCCAGCAGCTCCCGATTCGGTGGGGGGAAAGAGACCCAGTACTTC. It translates to CASSSRFGGGKETQYF.

The DNA of the CDR3 is TGCAGCCAGTACACAAGCTATGGCTACACCTTC. Protein sequence: CSQYTSYGYTF. J is TRBJ1-2 and V is TRBV29-1; D uncertain. CDR1 is SQVTM and CDR2 is ANQGSEA in the germline V gene. This CDR3 comprises 11 residues. Trimming pared 8 bases from V and 4 bases from J, leaving 11 bases between.

The chain recombines TRBV7-3 with TRBJ1-2, with unresolved D. The CDR3 spans 13 residues. Trimming pared 1 base from V and 0 bases from J, leaving 3 bases between. CDR1 SGHTA and CDR2 FQGTGA come from the germline V gene. The CDR3 is CASSLSPNYGYTF. CDR3 in DNA: TGTGCCAGCAGCTTAAGTCCTAACTATGGCTACACCTTC.

The chain recombines TRBV2 with TRBJ1-2, with no clear D. Germline values: CDR1 SNHLY, CDR2 FYNNEI. V was pared by 7 bases and J by 8 bases, with 14 bases between. The CDR3 length is 12 residues. The CDR3 DNA sequence: TGTGCCAGCATGGGAGGATCGAACGGCTACACCTTC. It is translated as CASMGGSNGYTF.

The chain combines TRBV11-2 with TRBJ2-5; D unresolved. V was clipped by 2 bases and J by 1 base, with 11 bases between them. Germline loops: CDR1 SGHAT, CDR2 FQNNGV. This CDR3 is built from 15 residues. Written as DNA, the CDR3 is TGTGCCAGCAGCTTAACCCAGACAACCCAAGAGACCCAGTACTTC. Protein: CASSLTQTTQETQYF.